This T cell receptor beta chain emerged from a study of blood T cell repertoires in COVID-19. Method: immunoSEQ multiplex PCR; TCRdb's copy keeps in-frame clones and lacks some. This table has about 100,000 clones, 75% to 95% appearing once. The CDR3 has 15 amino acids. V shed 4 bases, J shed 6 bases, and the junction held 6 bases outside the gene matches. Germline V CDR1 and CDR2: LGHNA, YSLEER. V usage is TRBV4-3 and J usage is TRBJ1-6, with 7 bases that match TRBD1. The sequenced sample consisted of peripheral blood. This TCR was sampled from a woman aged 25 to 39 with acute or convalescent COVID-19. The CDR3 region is CASSRTAGGNSPLHF. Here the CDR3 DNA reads TGCGCCAGCAGCCGTACAGCAGGGGGTAATTCACCCCTCCACTTT.